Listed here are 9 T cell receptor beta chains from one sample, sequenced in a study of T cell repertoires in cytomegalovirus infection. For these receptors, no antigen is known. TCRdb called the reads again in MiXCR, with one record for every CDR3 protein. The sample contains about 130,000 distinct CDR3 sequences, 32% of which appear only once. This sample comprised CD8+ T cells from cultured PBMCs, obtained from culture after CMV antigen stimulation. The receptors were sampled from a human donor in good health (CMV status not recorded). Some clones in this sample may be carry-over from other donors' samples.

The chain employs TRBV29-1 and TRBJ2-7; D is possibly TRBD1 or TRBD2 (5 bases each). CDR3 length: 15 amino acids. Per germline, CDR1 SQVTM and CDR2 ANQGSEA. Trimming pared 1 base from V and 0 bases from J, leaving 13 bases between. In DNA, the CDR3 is TGCAGCGTTGAAGGAAAGGGACGGTCCTCCTACGAGCAGTACTTC. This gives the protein CSVEGKGRSSYEQYF.

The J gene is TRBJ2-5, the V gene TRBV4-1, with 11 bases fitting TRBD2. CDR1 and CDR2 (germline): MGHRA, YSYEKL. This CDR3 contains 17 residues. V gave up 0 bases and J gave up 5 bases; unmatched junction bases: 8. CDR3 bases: TGCGCCAGCAGCCAAGAAGCGGAACTAGCGGGGGCTGAGACCCAGTACTTC. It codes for CASSQEAELAGAETQYF.

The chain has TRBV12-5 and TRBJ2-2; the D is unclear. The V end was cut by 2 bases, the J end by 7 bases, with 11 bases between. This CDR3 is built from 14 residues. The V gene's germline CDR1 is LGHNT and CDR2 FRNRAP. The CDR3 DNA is TGTGCTAGTGGTTTGCCACCGAAGGACGGGGAGCTGTTTTTT. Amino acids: CASGLPPKDGELFF. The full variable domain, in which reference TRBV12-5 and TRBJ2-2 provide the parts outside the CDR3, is DARVTQTPRHKVTEMGQEVTMRCQPILGHNTVFWYRQTMMQGLELLAYFRNRAPLDDSGMPKDRFSAEMPDATLATLKIQPSEPRDSAVYFCASGLPPKDGELFFGEGSRLTVL.

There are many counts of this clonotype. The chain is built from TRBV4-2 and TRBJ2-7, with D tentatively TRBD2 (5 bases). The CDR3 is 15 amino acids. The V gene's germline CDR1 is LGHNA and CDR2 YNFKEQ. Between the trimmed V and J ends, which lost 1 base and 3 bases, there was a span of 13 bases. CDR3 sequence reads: CASSQGATEDYEQYF. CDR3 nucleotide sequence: TGTGCCAGCAGCCAAGGTGCGACGGAGGACTACGAGCAGTACTTC.

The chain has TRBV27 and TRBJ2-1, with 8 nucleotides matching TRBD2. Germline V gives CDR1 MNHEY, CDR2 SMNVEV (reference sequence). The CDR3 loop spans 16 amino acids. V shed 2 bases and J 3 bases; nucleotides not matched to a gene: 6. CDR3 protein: CASSLMAGGYYNEQFF. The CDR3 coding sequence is TGTGCCAGCAGTTTAATGGCGGGGGGTTACTACAATGAGCAGTTCTTC.

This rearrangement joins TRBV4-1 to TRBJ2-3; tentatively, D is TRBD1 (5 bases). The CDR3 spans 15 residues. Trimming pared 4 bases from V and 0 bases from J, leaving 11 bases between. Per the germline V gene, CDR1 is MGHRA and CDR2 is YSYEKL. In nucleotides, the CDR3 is TGCGCCAGCAGCCGAAAGACAGCGAGCACAGATACGCAGTATTTT. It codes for CASSRKTASTDTQYF.

In DNA form, the CDR3 reads TGTGCCAGCAGTCGACAGGGCGAGGCGAGCAATCAGCCCCAGCATTTT. Amino acid sequence: CASSRQGEASNQPQHF. V is TRBV28 and J is TRBJ1-5; the match to TRBD1 covers 7 bases. Germline assignment: CDR1 MDHEN and CDR2 SYDVKM. With 5 bases clipped from V and 1 base from J, the junction kept 8 bases outside the gene matches. The CDR3 sequence is 16 residues long.

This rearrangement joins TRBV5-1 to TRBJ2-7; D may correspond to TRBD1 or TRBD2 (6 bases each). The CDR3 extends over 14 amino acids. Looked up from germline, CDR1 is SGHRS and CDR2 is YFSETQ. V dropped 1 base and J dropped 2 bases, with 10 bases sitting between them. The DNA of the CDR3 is TGCGCCAGCAGCTTGCGAGGGGGGACCTACGAGCAGTACTTC. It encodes CASSLRGGTYEQYF.

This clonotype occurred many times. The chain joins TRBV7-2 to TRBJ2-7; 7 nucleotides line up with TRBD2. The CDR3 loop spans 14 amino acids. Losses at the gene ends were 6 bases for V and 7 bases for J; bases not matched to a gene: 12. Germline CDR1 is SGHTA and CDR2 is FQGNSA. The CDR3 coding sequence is TGTGCCAGCAGGCCGGGGGGTGTGAGGGCAGAGCAGTACTTC. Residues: CASRPGGVRAEQYF.